In this sample, the clone carrying this T cell receptor (beta chain) turned up many times. Its specificity is unknown. Per the germline V gene, CDR1 is WNHNN and CDR2 is SYGVQD (reference sequence). Trimming at V came to 7 bases and at J to 3 bases, leaving 5 bases not matched to a gene. The CDR3 consists of 14 residues. TCRdb analysed the RT-PCR reads with MiXCR anew, one entry per CDR3 protein. Of about 700,000 distinct CDR3 sequences in the sample, roughly 13% were seen once. The data were obtained in a study of response to subunit inactivated influenza vaccine. Points from the study as a whole: A suggestion made by the authors is that each seasonal influenza vaccination recruits few new T cells.

V is TRBV10-1 and J is TRBJ2-2, with 7 bases lining up with TRBD1. This clonotype was sampled from a man in his fifties or sixties who received an inactivated influenza vaccine. This specimen was PBMCs from blood, taken roughly 15 days before vaccination. CDR3 loop: CASKQGLDTGELFF. The CDR3 bases are TGCGCCAGCAAACAGGGGCTGGACACCGGGGAGCTGTTTTTT.